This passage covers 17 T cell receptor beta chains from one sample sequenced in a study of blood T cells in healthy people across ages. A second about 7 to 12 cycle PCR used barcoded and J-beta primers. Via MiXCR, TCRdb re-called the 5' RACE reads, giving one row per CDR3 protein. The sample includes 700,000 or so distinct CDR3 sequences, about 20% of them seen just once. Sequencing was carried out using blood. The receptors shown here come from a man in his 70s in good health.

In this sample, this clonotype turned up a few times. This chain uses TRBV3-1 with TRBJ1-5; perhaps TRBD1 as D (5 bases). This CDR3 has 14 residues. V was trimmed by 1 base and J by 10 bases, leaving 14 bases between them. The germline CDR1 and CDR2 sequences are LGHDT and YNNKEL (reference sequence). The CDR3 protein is CASSQGRGGTPQHF. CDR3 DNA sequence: TGTGCCAGCAGCCAAGGTAGGGGCGGGACCCCCCAGCATTTT.

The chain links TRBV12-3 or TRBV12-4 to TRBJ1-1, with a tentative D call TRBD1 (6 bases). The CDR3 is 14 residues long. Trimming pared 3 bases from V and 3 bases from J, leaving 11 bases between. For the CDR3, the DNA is TGTGCCAGCAGTTTGTCGGGGGGGCACACTGAAGCTTTCTTT. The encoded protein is CASSLSGGHTEAFF.

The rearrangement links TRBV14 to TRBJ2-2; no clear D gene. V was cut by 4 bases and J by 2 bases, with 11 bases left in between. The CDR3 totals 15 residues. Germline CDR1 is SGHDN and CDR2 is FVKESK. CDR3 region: CASSPRVRNTGELFF. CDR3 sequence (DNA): TGTGCCAGCAGCCCCCGCGTGAGAAACACCGGGGAGCTGTTTTTT.

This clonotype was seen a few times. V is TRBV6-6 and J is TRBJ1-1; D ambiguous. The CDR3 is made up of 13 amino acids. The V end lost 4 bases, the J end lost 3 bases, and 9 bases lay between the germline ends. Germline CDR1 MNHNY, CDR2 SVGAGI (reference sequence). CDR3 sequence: CASSWQRDTEAFF. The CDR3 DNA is TGTGCCAGCAGTTGGCAGAGGGACACTGAAGCTTTCTTT.

DNA of the CDR3: TGCAGTGCTAGAGATTTAGTGCGGGAGGTCGGTGAGCAGTTCTTC. It is translated as CSARDLVREVGEQFF. The V gene is TRBV20-1, the J gene TRBJ2-1; 8 nucleotides line up with TRBD2. The CDR3 runs 15 residues. Looked up from germline, CDR1 is DFQATT and CDR2 is SNEGSKA (reference sequence). Trimming cost V 0 bases and J 9 bases; bases outside gene matches: 10.

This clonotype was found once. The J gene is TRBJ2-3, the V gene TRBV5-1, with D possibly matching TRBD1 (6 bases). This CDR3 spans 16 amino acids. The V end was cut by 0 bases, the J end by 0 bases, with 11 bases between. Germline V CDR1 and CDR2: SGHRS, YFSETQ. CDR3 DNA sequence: TGCGCCAGCAGCTTGGCCCTACAGGGTAGCACAGATACGCAGTATTTT. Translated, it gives CASSLALQGSTDTQYF.

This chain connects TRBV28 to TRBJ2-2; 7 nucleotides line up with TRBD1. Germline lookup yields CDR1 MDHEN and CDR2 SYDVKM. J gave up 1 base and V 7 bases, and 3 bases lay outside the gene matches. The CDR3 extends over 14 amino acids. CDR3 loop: CASTRQGNTGELFF. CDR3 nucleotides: TGTGCCAGCACGAGACAGGGGAACACCGGGGAGCTGTTTTTT.

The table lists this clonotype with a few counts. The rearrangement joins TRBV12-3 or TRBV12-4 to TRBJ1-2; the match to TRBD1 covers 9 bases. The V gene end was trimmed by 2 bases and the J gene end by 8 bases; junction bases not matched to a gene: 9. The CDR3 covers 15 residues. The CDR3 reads CASSLLLQGAEGYTF. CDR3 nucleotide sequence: TGTGCCAGCAGTTTACTTCTACAGGGGGCGGAAGGCTACACCTTC.

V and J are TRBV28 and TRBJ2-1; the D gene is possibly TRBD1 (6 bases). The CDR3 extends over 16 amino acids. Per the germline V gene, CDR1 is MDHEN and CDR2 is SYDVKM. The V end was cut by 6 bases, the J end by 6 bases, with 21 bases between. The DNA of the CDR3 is TGTGCCAGCAGCTCATTTACAGGGTTCATGGGCAATGAGCAGTTCTTC. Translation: CASSSFTGFMGNEQFF.

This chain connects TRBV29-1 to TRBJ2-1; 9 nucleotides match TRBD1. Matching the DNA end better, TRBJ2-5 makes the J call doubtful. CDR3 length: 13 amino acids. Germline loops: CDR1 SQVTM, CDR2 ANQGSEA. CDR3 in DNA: TGCAGCGGATACAGGGGGCACGGGGAGACCCAGTACTTC. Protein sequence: CSGYRGHGETQYF.

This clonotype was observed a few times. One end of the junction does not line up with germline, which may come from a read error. CDR3 residues: CASSIARMDTQYF. DNA of the CDR3: TGTGCCAGCAGCATAGCCCGGATGGATACGCAGTATTTT. V and J are TRBV7-6 and TRBJ2-3, with D unclear. In germline, CDR1 is SGHVS, CDR2 FNYEAQ. The CDR3 has 13 amino acids.

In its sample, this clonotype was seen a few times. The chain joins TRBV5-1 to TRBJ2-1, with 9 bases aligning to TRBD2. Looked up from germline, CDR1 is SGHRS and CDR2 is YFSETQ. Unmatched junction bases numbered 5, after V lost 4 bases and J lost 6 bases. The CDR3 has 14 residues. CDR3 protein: CASSPVTSGNEQFF. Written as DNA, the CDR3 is TGCGCCAGCAGCCCCGTGACTAGCGGCAATGAGCAGTTCTTC.

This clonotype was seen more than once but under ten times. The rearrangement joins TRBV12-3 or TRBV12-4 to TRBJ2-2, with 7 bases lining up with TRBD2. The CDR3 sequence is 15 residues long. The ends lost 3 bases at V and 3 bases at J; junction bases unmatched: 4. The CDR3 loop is CASSFGAGYTGELFF. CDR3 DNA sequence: TGTGCCAGCAGTTTCGGAGCGGGGTACACCGGGGAGCTGTTTTTT.

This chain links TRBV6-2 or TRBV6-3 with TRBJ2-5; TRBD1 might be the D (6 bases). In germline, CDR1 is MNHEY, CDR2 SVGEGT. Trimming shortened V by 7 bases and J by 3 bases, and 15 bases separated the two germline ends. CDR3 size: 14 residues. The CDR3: CASIRGQLKETQYF. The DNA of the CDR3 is TGTGCCAGCATCAGAGGACAGTTGAAAGAGACCCAGTACTTC.

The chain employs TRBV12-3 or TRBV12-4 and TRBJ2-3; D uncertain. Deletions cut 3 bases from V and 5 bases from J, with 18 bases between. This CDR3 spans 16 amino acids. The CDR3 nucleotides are TGTGCCAGCAGTTTCGGCCGCGGCTCCGGGCTAGATACGCAGTATTTT. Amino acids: CASSFGRGSGLDTQYF.

In DNA form, the CDR3 reads TGCAGTGCTAGACCGGACAGCAGTACTGGAAACACCATATATTTT. This encodes CSARPDSSTGNTIYF. The chain uses TRBV20-1 and TRBJ1-3; D is possibly TRBD1 (6 bases). The V and J ends lost 2 bases and 2 bases respectively, with 13 bases between them. Germline assignment: CDR1 DFQATT and CDR2 SNEGSKA (reference sequence). This CDR3 contains 15 residues.

The CDR3 bases are TGTGCCAGCAGATATCGAGGCTACACCTTC. As protein: CASRYRGYTF. V gene TRBV6-1 combines with J gene TRBJ1-2; no firm D call. This CDR3 is 10 amino acids long. The germline V gene encodes CDR1 MNHNS and CDR2 SASEGT. Trimming took 6 bases from V and 8 from J, leaving 7 bases between them.